Listed here are 22 T cell receptor beta chains from one sample, sequenced in a study of cytomegalovirus exposure and HLA in healthy donors (dated by TCRdb to the late 2010s). Library method: the immunoSEQ multiplex PCR assay. Entries here come from immuneACCESS through TCRdb and include only in-frame sequences with V and J called. Some clones fail to appear in such tables; in the studies checked, an unresolved V gene covers under half of the shortfall, and the cause of the remainder is unknown. This sample has about 200,000 clones in its table, and around 78% of those were observed once. Roughly 6% of the sample is in the top ten clones. What was sequenced was PBMCs. Receptor source: a woman between 18 and 29 years old in good health and CMV-seronegative.

The V gene is TRBV11-2, the J gene TRBJ1-1; no clear D. Trimming left V 2 bases short and J 4 bases short, with 14 bases between. Germline lookup yields CDR1 SGHAT and CDR2 FQNNGV. The CDR3 contains 15 residues. The CDR3 sequence: CASSLNRAPATEAFF. DNA for the CDR3: TGTGCCAGCAGCTTAAACCGGGCGCCGGCCACTGAAGCTTTCTTT.

Details on this clone: Additional DNA sequences in this sample encode the identical CDR3. The chain joins TRBV6-5 to TRBJ2-7, with unresolved D. Germline V gives CDR1 MNHEY, CDR2 SVGAGI. The CDR3 consists of 11 residues. Trimming left V 6 bases short and J 0 bases short, with 3 bases between. CDR3 amino acids: CASRTSYEQYF. CDR3 in DNA: TGTGCCAGCAGGACCTCCTACGAGCAGTACTTC.

The rearrangement joins TRBV5-1 to TRBJ1-5, with D tentatively TRBD1 (5 bases). V dropped 4 bases and J dropped 6 bases, with 17 bases sitting between them. Germline values: CDR1 SGHRS, CDR2 YFSETQ. CDR3 length: 15 residues. DNA of the CDR3: TGCGCCAGCAGCCCTGGGGATGGGGCCGGTCAGCCCCAGCATTTT. This gives the protein CASSPGDGAGQPQHF.

V usage is TRBV30 and J usage is TRBJ2-4; 7 nucleotides agree with TRBD1. V lost 1 base and J lost 2; bases outside the gene matches: 8. Per germline, CDR1 GTSNPN and CDR2 SVGIG (reference sequence). The CDR3 covers 16 residues. CDR3 residues: CAWSGYRGGPKNIQYF. The CDR3 coding sequence is TGTGCCTGGAGTGGTTACAGGGGTGGCCCCAAAAACATTCAGTACTTC.

The CDR3 sequence: CASSLGTGTSYEQYF. The DNA for the CDR3 is TGTGCCAGCAGTCTCGGGACAGGAACCTCCTACGAGCAGTACTTC. V gene TRBV27 combines with J gene TRBJ2-7, with 8 positions matching TRBD1. J lost 0 bases, V lost 5 bases, and 6 bases had no gene match. Per germline, CDR1 MNHEY and CDR2 SMNVEV (reference sequence). This CDR3 is 15 amino acids long.

This rearrangement joins TRBV7-6 to TRBJ2-1; maybe TRBD2 (7 bases). This CDR3 comprises 14 residues. The V gene's germline CDR1 is SGHVS and CDR2 FNYEAQ. Trimming pared 5 bases from V and 4 bases from J, leaving 12 bases between. CDR3 region: CASSREGGYNEQFF. Written as DNA, the CDR3 is TGTGCCAGCAGCAGAGAGGGGGGGTACAATGAGCAGTTCTTC.

The J gene is TRBJ2-2, the V gene TRBV29-1; D gene ambiguous. With 2 bases removed from V and 1 base from J, the gap between germline ends came to 5 bases. The CDR3 has 13 residues. Germline CDR1 is SQVTM and CDR2 is ANQGSEA. The CDR3 sequence: CSVERVNTGELFF. Here the CDR3 DNA reads TGCAGCGTTGAACGGGTGAACACCGGGGAGCTGTTTTTT.

CDR3 sequence (DNA): TGCGCCAGCAGCGAAACCGGACAGATCCACGGGGAGCTGTTTTTT. Its protein product is CASSETGQIHGELFF. The chain couples TRBV5-1 to TRBJ2-2; tentative D call: TRBD1 (6 bases). The germline V and J ends were trimmed by 4 bases and 7 bases, with 17 bases remaining between them. The CDR3 extends over 15 amino acids. Germline-derived CDR1 and CDR2 are SGHRS and YFSETQ.

The DNA of the CDR3 is TGCGCCAGCAGCATAAGCGAGACGAACACTGAAGCTTTCTTT. Its protein product is CASSISETNTEAFF. The chain employs TRBV5-1 and TRBJ1-1; D unclear. Trimming removed 4 bases from V and 1 base from J, with 11 bases in between. The CDR3 loop spans 14 amino acids. Germline lookup yields CDR1 SGHRS and CDR2 YFSETQ.

The V and J genes are TRBV6-5 and TRBJ1-5; D remains unclear. With 6 bases removed from V and 4 bases from J, the gap between germline ends came to 10 bases. Germline assignment: CDR1 MNHEY and CDR2 SVGAGI. The CDR3 runs 13 residues. The DNA of the CDR3 is TGTGCCAGCAGACTCAACAGAAATCAGCCCCAGCATTTT. Translation: CASRLNRNQPQHF.

The rearrangement uses TRBV2 and TRBJ1-5; tentative D call: TRBD1 (5 bases). V lost 5 bases, J lost 9 bases, and 14 bases lay in between. The CDR3 is 13 amino acids. Germline V lookup: CDR1 SNHLY, CDR2 FYNNEI. In DNA, the CDR3 is TGTGCCAGCAGTACCCCAGGGCCAGGGCCCCAGCATTTT. Protein sequence: CASSTPGPGPQHF.

This clone is a singleton in its sample. Other DNA sequences in this specimen translate into the identical CDR3. CDR3 bases: TGCGCCAGCAGCTTTGGGGACACTGAAGCTTTCTTT. It specifies CASSFGDTEAFF. The rearrangement joins TRBV5-1 to TRBJ1-1; D gene unclear. V lost 2 bases and J lost 3, with 5 bases in between. CDR1 and CDR2 from the germline V gene are SGHRS and YFSETQ. This CDR3 has 12 residues.

The V gene is TRBV7-2, the J gene TRBJ2-7; D may be TRBD1 or TRBD2 (5 bases each). Trimming took off 5 bases at V and 0 bases at J, with 11 bases between the two ends. CDR1 SGHTA and CDR2 FQGNSA come from the germline V gene. This CDR3 comprises 14 residues. CDR3 loop: CASSPPGRSYEQYF. The DNA of the CDR3 is TGTGCCAGCAGCCCCCCGGGGCGCTCCTACGAGCAGTACTTC.

The chain carries TRBV7-6 and TRBJ2-5; no definite D call. The CDR3 has 13 amino acids. Germline CDR1 is SGHVS and CDR2 is FNYEAQ. Trimming stripped 1 base from V and 4 bases from J, with 7 bases between. The CDR3 region is CASSLGGGETQYF. Here the CDR3 DNA reads TGTGCCAGCAGCTTAGGGGGTGGAGAGACCCAGTACTTC.

The rearrangement joins TRBV7-9 to TRBJ2-2; D is perhaps TRBD2 (5 bases). This CDR3 region has 15 residues. Looked up from germline, CDR1 is SEHNR and CDR2 is FQNEAQ (reference sequence). Trimming took 6 bases from V and 3 from J, leaving 14 bases between them. The CDR3 loop reads CASSPGSGYTGELFF. CDR3 DNA sequence: TGTGCCAGCAGTCCTGGGAGCGGCTACACCGGGGAGCTGTTTTTT.

This clone has a handful of counts. V and J are TRBV28 and TRBJ2-6; tentatively, D is TRBD1 (6 bases). The CDR3 is 17 residues long. CDR1 is MDHEN, CDR2 SYDVKM, per germline. The V gene lost 10 bases and the J gene lost 2 bases, with 21 bases spanning the gap. The CDR3 reads CATRNTGHDAGANVLTF. CDR3 DNA sequence: TGTGCCACCCGAAATACAGGGCATGACGCTGGGGCCAACGTCCTGACTTTC.

This sequence joins TRBV6-1 and TRBJ1-1; 8 bases map to TRBD1. The germline CDR1 and CDR2 sequences are MNHNS and SASEGT. This CDR3 comprises 15 residues. V shed 3 bases, J shed 10 bases, and the junction held 13 bases outside the gene matches. Written as DNA, the CDR3 is TGTGCCAGCAGTGACAGGGGACAGGCCGGCGTTGGAGCTTTCTTT. It yields the protein CASSDRGQAGVGAFF.

This sequence joins TRBV28 and TRBJ2-7; 7 nucleotides agree with TRBD1. This CDR3 region has 14 residues. Trimming at V came to 6 bases and at J to 2 bases, leaving 7 bases not matched to a gene. Germline CDR1 and CDR2: MDHEN and SYDVKM. Written as DNA, the CDR3 is TGTGCCAGCAGACCTAGGACAGGTACCTACGAGCAGTACTTC. This sequence encodes CASRPRTGTYEQYF.

The chain uses TRBV30 and TRBJ2-1, with D unresolved. Germline assignment: CDR1 GTSNPN and CDR2 SVGIG (reference sequence). The CDR3 sequence is 13 residues long. The V end was cut by 0 bases, the J end by 7 bases, with 10 bases between. The CDR3 region has the DNA TGTGCCTGGAGTGTATCAGCAACAAATGAGCAGTTCTTC. Protein sequence: CAWSVSATNEQFF.

The chain joins TRBV6-5 to TRBJ1-1; a possible D gene is TRBD1 (6 bases). Germline V CDR1 and CDR2: MNHEY, SVGAGI. V was shortened by 5 bases and J by 4 bases, with 14 bases between the two germline ends. The CDR3 runs 14 residues. The CDR3: CASSTQQGITEAFF. Written as DNA, the CDR3 is TGTGCCAGCAGTACCCAACAGGGAATCACTGAAGCTTTCTTT.

J is TRBJ2-1 and V is TRBV29-1; a possible D gene is TRBD2 (6 bases). The CDR3 has 15 amino acids. Trimming removed 3 bases at V and 0 bases at J, with 12 bases between. The germline V gene has CDR1 SQVTM and CDR2 ANQGSEA. The CDR3 here is CSVEGTPGSYNEQFF. Written as DNA, the CDR3 is TGCAGCGTTGAGGGGACTCCTGGCTCCTACAATGAGCAGTTCTTC.

In its sample, this clone was seen a few times. This rearrangement joins TRBV5-1 to TRBJ2-1, with TRBD2 matching over 10 bases. CDR3 length equals 15 residues. Germline CDR1 reads SGHRS; CDR2 reads YFSETQ. V lost 2 bases to trimming and J lost 10 bases; unmatched junction nucleotides: 9. The CDR3 protein is CASSFSSGGAQEQFF. The CDR3 DNA sequence: TGCGCCAGCAGCTTTAGCAGCGGGGGGGCTCAGGAGCAGTTCTTC.